The 13 T cell receptor beta chains below all came from one sample that was sequenced in a study of read filtering for tumor transcriptome and immune sequencing. This library used roughly 430 ng RNA and molecular barcoded adaptors spanning alpha/delta and beta/gamma chains. One entry per CDR3 protein, called by TCRdb with MiXCR from the reads. The data hold 50,000 or so distinct CDR3 sequences, with about 12% observed a single time. Source material: a population of CD138-negative cells sorted from bone marrow. These TCRs come from a donor aged 40 or over with multiple myeloma.

In this sample, this clonotype turned up many times. This rearrangement joins TRBV25-1 to TRBJ1-5; D uncertain. The germline V gene encodes CDR1 MGHDK and CDR2 SYGVNS. The V end lost 6 bases, the J end lost 5 bases, and 8 bases lay between the germline ends. The CDR3 contains 12 residues. Here the CDR3 DNA reads TGTGCCAGCAGGTTTGGGGATCAGCCCCAGCATTTT. It is translated as CASRFGDQPQHF.

This clonotype showed up many times. CDR3 protein: CASSPSRWSLNEQFF. CDR3 sequence (DNA): TGTGCCAGCAGCCCTTCTCGCTGGTCCTTGAATGAGCAGTTCTTC. The chain couples TRBV3-1 to TRBJ2-1; D remains ambiguous. Per the germline V gene, CDR1 is LGHDT and CDR2 is YNNKEL (reference sequence). V was pared by 4 bases and J by 7 bases, with 17 bases between. The CDR3 is 15 amino acids.

This clonotype was counted ten times or more. The rearrangement joins TRBV9 to TRBJ2-5, with 8 bases aligning to TRBD2. Germline V gives CDR1 SGDLS, CDR2 YYNGEE. With 4 bases clipped from V and 4 bases from J, the junction kept 6 bases outside the gene matches. This CDR3 has 14 amino acids. The CDR3 DNA is TGTGCCAGCAGCTCGGGACTAGGGCCAGAGACCCAGTACTTC. It is translated as CASSSGLGPETQYF. The full variable domain, completed using reference TRBV9 and TRBJ2-5, is DSGVTQTPKHLITATGQRVTLRCSPRSGDLSVYWYQQSLDQGLQFLIQYYNGEERAKGNILERFSAQQFPDLHSELNLSSLELGDSALYFCASSSGLGPETQYFGPGTRLLVL.

This clonotype was seen repeatedly, ten times or more. This sequence joins TRBV7-2 and TRBJ2-3; 7 nucleotides align to TRBD2. V was pared by 3 bases and J by 1 base, with 1 base of the junction left unmatched. The CDR3 spans 14 residues. CDR1 and CDR2 (germline): SGHTA, FQGNSA. DNA of the CDR3: TGTGCCAGCAGCTTTCGGGGGGGCACAGATACGCAGTATTTT. It is translated as CASSFRGGTDTQYF.

This clonotype was observed a handful of times. The CDR3 DNA reads TGTGCCAGCAGCTTAGGTTGGCAGGGGTCGCTTGAGACCCAGTACTTC. It specifies CASSLGWQGSLETQYF. J is TRBJ2-5 and V is TRBV11-2, with D maybe TRBD1 (6 bases). Trimming cost V 1 base and J 5 bases, with 17 bases left between them. From germline, CDR1 is SGHAT and CDR2 FQNNGV. The CDR3 length is 16 residues.

The table lists this clonotype with many counts. The rearrangement uses TRBV20-1 and TRBJ1-2; a possible D gene is TRBD1 (5 bases). There are 14 residues in the CDR3. The V end lost 3 bases, the J end lost 2 bases, and 13 bases lay between the germline ends. CDR1 DFQATT and CDR2 SNEGSKA come from the germline V gene (reference sequence). CDR3 DNA sequence: TGCAGTGCTAGGAGCCGGGACCGAAACTATGGCTACACCTTC. Translated: CSARSRDRNYGYTF.

This clonotype has at least ten counts. The chain has TRBV12-3 or TRBV12-4 and TRBJ1-1; 7 nucleotides line up with TRBD1. Trimming removed 3 bases from V and 5 bases from J; junction bases left unmatched: 3. The CDR3 is made up of 13 amino acids. The CDR3 nucleotides are TGTGCCAGCAGTTTTCAGGGGGGGACTGAAGCTTTCTTT. Its protein is CASSFQGGTEAFF.

This clonotype was seen repeatedly, ten times or more. The chain joins TRBV30 to TRBJ1-1; D remains ambiguous. V lost 7 bases and J lost 1, with 13 bases in between. CDR1 GTSNPN and CDR2 SVGIG come from the germline V gene (reference sequence). The CDR3 consists of 13 residues. CDR3 coding DNA: TGTGCCTCCTGCGGCCCGGGGAACACTGAAGCTTTCTTT. Translation: CASCGPGNTEAFF.

In its sample, this clonotype was seen many times. This rearrangement joins TRBV5-1 to TRBJ2-7; either TRBD1 or TRBD2 may fit D (5 bases each). Trimming pared 4 bases from V and 3 bases from J, leaving 14 bases between. Germline V lookup: CDR1 SGHRS, CDR2 YFSETQ. The CDR3 consists of 14 residues. The CDR3 bases are TGCGCCAGCAGCATCGGGGACGAGGACTACGAGCAGTACTTC. Protein: CASSIGDEDYEQYF.

This clonotype showed up many times. V gene TRBV18 combines with J gene TRBJ2-1; 8 nucleotides align to TRBD2. The CDR3 has 17 amino acids. The germline V gene encodes CDR1 KGHSH and CDR2 LQKENI. V lost 1 base to trimming and J lost 2 bases; unmatched junction nucleotides: 7. In DNA, the CDR3 is TGTGCCAGCTCACCACGATATAGCGGGGTAGCCTACAATGAGCAGTTCTTC. Amino acids: CASSPRYSGVAYNEQFF.

On this clonotype: This may be a read error, as it is one base from a much larger clone. The chain has TRBV29-1 and TRBJ2-3; D gene unclear. The CDR3 covers 15 residues. Germline CDR1 and CDR2: SQVTM and ANQGSEA. The DNA of the CDR3 is TGCGGCGTTGATTTTCATTCGGTTGGCACAGATACGCAGTATTTT. Translated, it gives CGVDFHSVGTDTQYF.

A note on this clonotype: This may arise from a read error, as a much more abundant clone is one base away. The final CDR3 position lacks the conserved phenylalanine or tryptophan, pointing to a likely read error. The genes are TRBV12-3 or TRBV12-4 and TRBJ1-5; D is unclear. The CDR3 spans 15 residues. Trimming removed 4 bases from V and 6 bases from J, with 16 bases in between. The CDR3 region has the DNA TGTGCCAGCAGTTCAGAGACGGGCGCGGGTCAGCCCCAGCATCTT. Translating gives CASSSETGAGQPQHL.

This clonotype has more than one count but fewer than ten. A much larger clone differs from this one at a single base, so this may be a read error. The CDR3 nucleotides read TGTGCCAGCAGCCAACAGGGGTCTGGGTACGAGCAGTACTTC. This codes for CASSQQGSGYEQYF. The rearrangement links TRBV7-6 to TRBJ2-7, with 7 nucleotides matching TRBD1. V was clipped by 5 bases and J by 4 bases; unmatched bases: 8. This CDR3 is built from 14 residues. From germline, CDR1 is SGHVS and CDR2 FNYEAQ.